This T cell receptor (beta chain) derives from a study of T cell responses to AZD1222 COVID-19 vaccine. Overall study: Second-dose groups at about 4 or about 12 weeks were pooled. The study's findings and limits: Repertoires were collected only later (after the peak T cell response had occurred). The CD4 TCRs associated with vaccination extended across spike and predominated at 160-218 and 743-854.

Of note for this clone: The antigen is unknown.

CDR3 length: 15 residues. Germline V gene data show CDR1 as MNHNY and CDR2 as SVGAGI (reference sequence). The V end lost 8 bases, the J end lost 2 bases, and 18 bases lay between the germline ends. This table comes from immunoSEQ multiplex PCR, and its TCRdb copy is limited to in-frame clones, with some not included. The sample lists approximately 190,000 clones; more than 75% were seen once. This TCR derives from an adult in good health. Sequenced here: peripheral blood, sampled on day 0 of AZD1222 vaccination. The V gene is TRBV6-6, the J gene TRBJ1-1; possibly TRBD1 for D (5 bases). The CDR3 reads CASSIRGGINTEAFF. The CDR3 DNA follows: TGTGCCAGCTCTATTCGGGGGGGAATAAACACTGAAGCTTTCTTT.